The T cell receptor (beta chain) described here comes from a study of cytomegalovirus exposure and HLA in healthy donors. Study summary: Findings of an earlier analysis included 117 million unique TCR beta sequences from some 180 million T cells.

The CDR3 totals 17 residues. Trimming cost V 4 bases and J 3 bases; bases outside gene matches: 2. The V gene's germline CDR1 is SGHTA and CDR2 FQGNSA. The study, taken as a whole, reports: CMV serostatus stood as the only immune exposure information on hand. An Asian-associated ancestry cluster reportedly showed fewer N-insertions than the roughly 600-donor mean in a later analysis. Some V segments, TRBV6-2 and TRBV6-3 among them, were indistinguishable and were therefore excluded.

PCR used 60 Vbeta primers and 13 Jbeta primers. The assay was immunoSEQ multiplex PCR, and TCRdb's table has in-frame clones only and misses some. Of 160,000 or so clones listed, 80% were seen once; the top ten hold roughly 4.7%. On this clone itself: Its antigen is currently unknown.

This clonotype was obtained from a man aged 25-45 years in good health and CMV-seronegative. Sequenced sample: PBMCs. The J gene is TRBJ2-6, the V gene TRBV7-2, with TRBD2 matching over 14 bases. In nucleotides, the CDR3 is TGTGCCAGCAGCTCAGGACTAGCGGGAGGTGGGGCCAACGTCCTGACTTTC. This encodes CASSSGLAGGGANVLTF.